Following are 10 T cell receptor beta chains from one sample sequenced in a study of blood T cell repertoires in COVID-19. Sequencing used immunoSEQ multiplex PCR; TCRdb keeps in-frame clones, though not all of them. The sample has 250,000 to 300,000 clones; nearly 90% are singletons. What was sequenced was PBMCs or T cells enriched from blood (not recorded which). These TCRs come from a woman in her twenties or thirties who had recovered from COVID-19.

In nucleotides, the CDR3 is TGTGCCAGCTCACCAGAGACAGGCGCCACCGGGGAGCTGTTTTTT. Residues: CASSPETGATGELFF. The rearrangement joins TRBV18 to TRBJ2-2; D may be TRBD1 (6 bases). Trimming took off 2 bases at V and 4 bases at J, with 11 bases between the two ends. Germline CDR1 KGHSH, CDR2 LQKENI. CDR3 length: 15 residues.

The rearrangement links TRBV28 to TRBJ2-2, with TRBD2 identical over 7 bases. Germline CDR1 MDHEN, CDR2 SYDVKM. After removal of 2 bases from V and 3 bases from J, the junction contained 6 bases not matched to a gene. This CDR3 is built from 16 residues. This CDR3 is CASSLAAGVDTGELFF. The DNA for the CDR3 is TGTGCCAGCAGTTTAGCGGCGGGAGTGGACACCGGGGAGCTGTTTTTT.

The rearrangement links TRBV5-1 to TRBJ1-2, with 8 nucleotides matching TRBD1. Looked up from germline, CDR1 is SGHRS and CDR2 is YFSETQ. With V trimmed by 4 bases and J by 4 bases, 6 bases remained unmatched. This CDR3 has 14 amino acids. The CDR3 reads CASSTQGAGYGYTF. CDR3 DNA sequence: TGCGCCAGCAGCACCCAGGGGGCCGGCTATGGCTACACCTTC.

The V call is TRBV15, the J call TRBJ2-7; maybe TRBD1 (5 bases). V was cut by 0 bases and J by 3 bases, with 9 bases left in between. The CDR3 consists of 14 residues. CDR1 and CDR2 (germline): LNHNV, YYDKDF (reference sequence). This CDR3 is CATSRDRVNYEQYF. The CDR3 nucleotides are TGTGCCACCAGCAGAGACAGGGTGAACTACGAGCAGTACTTC.

The genes are TRBV18 and TRBJ2-7, with 7 positions matching TRBD1. Germline lookup yields CDR1 KGHSH and CDR2 LQKENI. V trimming: 3 bases; J trimming: 1 base; junction bases outside the gene matches: 3. CDR3 length: 14 amino acids. The CDR3 DNA sequence: TGTGCCAGCTCACCCTACAGGGGTTCCTACGAGCAGTACTTC. It yields the protein CASSPYRGSYEQYF.

This chain connects TRBV5-4 to TRBJ1-2; tentatively, D is TRBD1 (6 bases). The V and J ends lost 4 bases and 5 bases respectively, with 9 bases between them. Looked up from germline, CDR1 is SGHNT and CDR2 is YYREEE (reference sequence). The CDR3 is 12 residues long. In nucleotides, the CDR3 is TGTGCCAGCAGCCCCCAGGGGTATGGCTACACCTTC. Protein product: CASSPQGYGYTF.

This clone was seen more than once but under ten times. The chain links TRBV5-6 to TRBJ2-3; 9 nucleotides line up with TRBD2. V was pared by 0 bases and J by 4 bases, with 0 bases of the junction left unmatched. Germline V lookup: CDR1 SGHDT, CDR2 YYEEEE. The CDR3 contains 14 residues. The DNA of the CDR3 is TGTGCCAGCAGCTTGGCTAGCGGGGCAGATACGCAGTATTTT. This sequence encodes CASSLASGADTQYF.

The chain is built from TRBV11-2 and TRBJ2-2; maybe TRBD1 (6 bases). CDR3 length: 14 amino acids. V was clipped by 6 bases and J by 4 bases, with 12 bases between them. Germline V CDR1 and CDR2: SGHAT, FQNNGV. The CDR3 nucleotides read TGTGCCAGCAGTCGGGCAGGGGCCACCGGGGAGCTGTTTTTT. It codes for CASSRAGATGELFF. The full variable domain, rest sourced from reference TRBV11-2 and TRBJ2-2, is EAGVAQSPRYKIIEKRQSVAFWCNPISGHATLYWYQQILGQGPKLLIQFQNNGVVDDSQLPKDRFSAERLKGVDSTLKIQPAKLEDSAVYLCASSRAGATGELFFGEGSRLTVL.

The V call is TRBV28, the J call TRBJ1-5; the D is unclear. V gave up 2 bases and J gave up 0 bases, with 11 bases separating them. CDR3 length: 16 residues. Germline V gene data show CDR1 as MDHEN and CDR2 as SYDVKM. This chain's CDR3 is CASSLEQHYSNQPQHF. CDR3 sequence (DNA): TGTGCCAGCAGTTTAGAGCAGCACTATAGCAATCAGCCCCAGCATTTT.

The chain combines TRBV5-8 with TRBJ2-2; 7 bases agree with TRBD2. From germline, CDR1 is SGHTS and CDR2 YDEGEE. This CDR3 region has 16 residues. J was trimmed by 1 base and V by 4 bases; bases with no gene match: 7. CDR3 bases: TGTGCCAGCAGCAGGGGCACGGGGGGGAACACCGGGGAGCTGTTTTTT. Protein: CASSRGTGGNTGELFF.